The TCR beta chain described here comes from a study of T-cell reconstitution after alpha-beta-depleted transplantation in children (dated by TCRdb to about 2016). Background for the entire study: Using TCR repertoire profiling, the study followed T-cell immune reconstitution in a quantitative way in children after TCRalphabeta/CD19-depleted allogeneic hematopoietic cell transplantation.

Libraries came from PCR. Sequencing instrument: Illumina HiSeq 2500. TCR library preparation used molecular barcoding, with unique molecular identifiers applied to normalize quantification of the TCRbeta repertoire. TCRdb passed the public sequencing reads through fastp at Q25 and MiXCR, retaining productive beta sequences. Entries that share a CDR3 protein sequence are merged under the most common genes and DNA. The sample contains over 400,000 distinct CDR3 sequences, about 40% of them found a single time. Approximately 25% of the sample rests with the top ten. As for this clonotype: The antigen this receptor binds is unknown. No much larger clonotype is one base removed from it; base qualities were not supplied.

The label giving this sample's treatment or condition can be read as: allogeneic hematopoietic cell transplantation with graft depleted of TCRalphabeta T cells and CD19 B cells. Transplant recipients were children who received TCRalphabeta/CD19-depleted allogeneic hematopoietic cell grafts. General conclusions and limits of the study: The high TCRbeta diversity at day 60 in some patients was ascribed to recipient T cells and intrathymic progenitors that had survived conditioning. Apparently early alphabetaT-cell count recovery about two months after transplant reportedly relied on only several hundred rapidly expanded clones derived from non-depleted graft cells. Hyperexpanded clone frequencies declined over subsequent months; after one year, T-cell counts and TCRbeta diversity were mostly attributed to newly produced T cells.

The starting material was PBMCs, obtained before TCRalphabeta/CD19-depleted stem cell transplant. The TCR comes from a girl aged 2-10 years with aplastic anemia, due to receive a stem cell transplant.

The CDR3 is CASSPWTVLDEQFF. The DNA sequence is TGTGCCAGCAGCCCCTGGACAGTTTTGGATGAGCAGTTCTTC. The sequence joins TRBV4-2 to TRBJ2-1; the D region possibly corresponds to TRBD1 (6 bases align). The CDR3, from cysteine to phenylalanine, totals 14 residues. Left in the record is the CDR3 DNA by itself, 42 bases read in frame from the first base. V gives up 4 bases and J gives up 8 bases, and the segment between their germline ends measures 15 bases. Via the germline V gene, CDR1 is LGHNA and CDR2 YNFKEQ.